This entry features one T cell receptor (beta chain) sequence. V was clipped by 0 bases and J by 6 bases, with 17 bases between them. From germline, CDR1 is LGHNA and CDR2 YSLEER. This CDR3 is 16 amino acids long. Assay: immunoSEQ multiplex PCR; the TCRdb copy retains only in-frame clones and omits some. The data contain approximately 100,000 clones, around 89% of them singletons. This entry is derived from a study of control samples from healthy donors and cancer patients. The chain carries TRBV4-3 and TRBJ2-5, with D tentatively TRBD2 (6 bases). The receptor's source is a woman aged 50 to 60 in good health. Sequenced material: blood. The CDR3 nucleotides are TGCGCCAGCAGCCAAGATACCAGGGCGCGGGGAAAGACCCAGTACTTC. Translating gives CASSQDTRARGKTQYF.